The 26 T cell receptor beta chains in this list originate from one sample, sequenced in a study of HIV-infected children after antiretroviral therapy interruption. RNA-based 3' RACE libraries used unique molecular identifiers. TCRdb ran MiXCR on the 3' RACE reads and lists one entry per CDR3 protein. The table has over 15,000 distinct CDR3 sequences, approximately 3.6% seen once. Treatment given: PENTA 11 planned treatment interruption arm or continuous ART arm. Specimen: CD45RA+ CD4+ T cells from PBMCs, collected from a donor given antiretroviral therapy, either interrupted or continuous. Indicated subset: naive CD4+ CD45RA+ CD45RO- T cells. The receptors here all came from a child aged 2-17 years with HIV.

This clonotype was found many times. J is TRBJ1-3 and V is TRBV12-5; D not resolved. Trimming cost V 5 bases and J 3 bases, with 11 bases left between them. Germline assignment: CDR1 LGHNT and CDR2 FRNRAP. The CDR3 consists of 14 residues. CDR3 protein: CASGPRTDGNTIYF. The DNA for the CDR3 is TGTGCTAGTGGTCCGAGGACCGATGGAAACACCATATATTTT.

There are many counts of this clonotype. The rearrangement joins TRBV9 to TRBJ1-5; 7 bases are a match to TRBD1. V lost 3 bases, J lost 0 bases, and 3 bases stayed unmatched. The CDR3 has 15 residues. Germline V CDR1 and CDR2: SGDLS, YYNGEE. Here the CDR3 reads CASSAGTDSNQPQHF. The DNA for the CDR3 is TGTGCCAGCAGCGCTGGGACAGATAGCAATCAGCCCCAGCATTTT.

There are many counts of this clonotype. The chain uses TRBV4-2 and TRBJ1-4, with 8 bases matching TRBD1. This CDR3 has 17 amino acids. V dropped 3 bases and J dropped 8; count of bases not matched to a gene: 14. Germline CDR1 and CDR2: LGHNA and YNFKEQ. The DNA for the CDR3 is TGTGCCAGCAGCCAGCCCGCAGGGGGCGCGGTCCCCGAAAAACTGTTTTTT. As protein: CASSQPAGGAVPEKLFF.

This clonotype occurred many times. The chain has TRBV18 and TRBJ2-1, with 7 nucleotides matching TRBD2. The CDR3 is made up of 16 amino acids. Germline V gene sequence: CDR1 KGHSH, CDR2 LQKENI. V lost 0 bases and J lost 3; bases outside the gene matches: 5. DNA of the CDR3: TGTGCCAGCTCACCACCTTTAGCGGGCAGCTACAATGAGCAGTTCTTC. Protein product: CASSPPLAGSYNEQFF.

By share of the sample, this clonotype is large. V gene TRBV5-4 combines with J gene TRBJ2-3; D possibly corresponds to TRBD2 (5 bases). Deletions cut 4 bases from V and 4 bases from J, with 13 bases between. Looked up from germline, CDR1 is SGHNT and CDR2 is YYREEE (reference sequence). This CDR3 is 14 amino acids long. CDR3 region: CASSKLGVPDTQYF. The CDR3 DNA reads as TGTGCCAGCAGCAAACTCGGGGTCCCAGATACGCAGTATTTT.

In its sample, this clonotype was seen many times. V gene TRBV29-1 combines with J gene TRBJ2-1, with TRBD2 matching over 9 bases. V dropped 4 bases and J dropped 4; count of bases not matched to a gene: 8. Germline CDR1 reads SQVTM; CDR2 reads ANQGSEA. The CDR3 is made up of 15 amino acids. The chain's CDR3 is CSVVLRLAGYNEQFF. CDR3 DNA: TGCAGCGTTGTTCTTCGGCTAGCGGGGTACAATGAGCAGTTCTTC.

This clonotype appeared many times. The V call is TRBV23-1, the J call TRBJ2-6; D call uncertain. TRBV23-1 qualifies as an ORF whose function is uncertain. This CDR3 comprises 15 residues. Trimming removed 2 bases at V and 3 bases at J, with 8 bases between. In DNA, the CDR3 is TGCGCCAGCAGTCAAGGGCGGAATGGGGCCAACGTCCTGACTTTC. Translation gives CASSQGRNGANVLTF.

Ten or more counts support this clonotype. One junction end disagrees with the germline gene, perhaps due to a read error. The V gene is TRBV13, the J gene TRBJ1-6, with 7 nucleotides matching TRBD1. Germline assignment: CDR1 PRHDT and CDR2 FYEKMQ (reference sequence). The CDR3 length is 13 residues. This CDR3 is CASSLDRGSPLYF. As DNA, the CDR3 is TGTGCCAGCAGCTTAGACAGGGGTTCGCCCCTCTACTTT.

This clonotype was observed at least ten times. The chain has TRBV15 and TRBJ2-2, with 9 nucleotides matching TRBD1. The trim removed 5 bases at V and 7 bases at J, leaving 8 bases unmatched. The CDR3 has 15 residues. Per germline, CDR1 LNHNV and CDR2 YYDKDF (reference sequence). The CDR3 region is CATSDKQGANGELFF. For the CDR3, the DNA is TGTGCCACCAGCGATAAACAGGGGGCAAACGGGGAGCTGTTTTTT.

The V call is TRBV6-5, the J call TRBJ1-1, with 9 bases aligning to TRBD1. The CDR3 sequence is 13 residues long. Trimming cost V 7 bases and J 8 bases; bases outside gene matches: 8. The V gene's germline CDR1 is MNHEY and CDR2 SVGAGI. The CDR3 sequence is CASTGTGPTEAFF. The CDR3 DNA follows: TGTGCCAGCACCGGGACAGGGCCCACCGAAGCTTTCTTT.

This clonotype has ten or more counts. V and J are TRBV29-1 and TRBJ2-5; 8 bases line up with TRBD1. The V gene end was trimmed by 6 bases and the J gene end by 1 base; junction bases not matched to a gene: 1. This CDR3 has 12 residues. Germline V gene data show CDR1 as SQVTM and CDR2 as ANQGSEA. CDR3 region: CSVGTGQETQYF. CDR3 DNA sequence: TGCAGCGTCGGGACAGGCCAAGAGACCCAGTACTTC.

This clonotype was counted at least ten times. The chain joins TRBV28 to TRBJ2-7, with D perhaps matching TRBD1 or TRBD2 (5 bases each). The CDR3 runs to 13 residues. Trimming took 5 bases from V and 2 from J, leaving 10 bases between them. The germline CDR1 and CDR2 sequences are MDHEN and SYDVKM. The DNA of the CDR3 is TGTGCCAGCAGTGCCGGGACCCCCTACGAGCAGTACTTC. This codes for CASSAGTPYEQYF.

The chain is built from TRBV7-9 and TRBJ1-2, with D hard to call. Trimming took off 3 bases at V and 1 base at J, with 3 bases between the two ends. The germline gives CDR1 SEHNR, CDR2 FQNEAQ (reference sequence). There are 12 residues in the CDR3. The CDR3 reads CASSLVNYGYTF. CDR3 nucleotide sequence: TGTGCCAGCAGCTTGGTTAACTATGGCTACACCTTC.

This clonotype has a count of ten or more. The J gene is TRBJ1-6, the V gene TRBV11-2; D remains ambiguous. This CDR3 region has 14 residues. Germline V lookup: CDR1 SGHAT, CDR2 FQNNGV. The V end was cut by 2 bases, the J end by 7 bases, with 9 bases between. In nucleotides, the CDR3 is TGTGCCAGCAGCTTAAGGCTGCGAAATTCACCCCTCCACTTT. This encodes CASSLRLRNSPLHF. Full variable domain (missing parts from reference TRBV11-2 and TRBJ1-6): EAGVAQSPRYKIIEKRQSVAFWCNPISGHATLYWYQQILGQGPKLLIQFQNNGVVDDSQLPKDRFSAERLKGVDSTLKIQPAKLEDSAVYLCASSLRLRNSPLHFGNGTRLTVT.

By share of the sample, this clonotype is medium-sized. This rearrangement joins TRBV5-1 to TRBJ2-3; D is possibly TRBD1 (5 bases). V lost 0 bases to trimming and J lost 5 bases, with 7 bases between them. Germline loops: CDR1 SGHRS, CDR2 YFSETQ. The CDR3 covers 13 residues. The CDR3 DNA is TGCGCCAGCAGCTTGGTAGGGGTAGATACGCAGTATTTT. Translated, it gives CASSLVGVDTQYF.

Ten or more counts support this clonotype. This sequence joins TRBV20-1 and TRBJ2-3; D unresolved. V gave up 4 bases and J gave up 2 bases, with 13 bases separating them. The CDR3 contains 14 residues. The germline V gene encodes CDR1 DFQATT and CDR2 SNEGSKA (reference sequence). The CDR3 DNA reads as TGCAGTGCTATCCAATCCGTAATCACAGATACGCAGTATTTT. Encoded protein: CSAIQSVITDTQYF.

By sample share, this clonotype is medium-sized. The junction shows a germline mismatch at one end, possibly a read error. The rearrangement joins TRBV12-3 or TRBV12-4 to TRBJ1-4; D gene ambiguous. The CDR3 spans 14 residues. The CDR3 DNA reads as TGTGCCAGCAGCCCAAGGGCGGTGAATGAGAAACTGTTTTTT. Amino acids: CASSPRAVNEKLFF.

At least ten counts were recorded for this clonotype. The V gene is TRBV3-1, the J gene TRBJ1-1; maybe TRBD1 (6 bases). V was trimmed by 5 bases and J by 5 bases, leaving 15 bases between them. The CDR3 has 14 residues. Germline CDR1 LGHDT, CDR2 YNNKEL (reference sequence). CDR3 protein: CASSYGQLRTEAFF. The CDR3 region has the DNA TGTGCCAGCAGCTACGGACAGTTGAGGACTGAAGCTTTCTTT. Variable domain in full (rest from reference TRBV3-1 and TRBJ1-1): DTAVSQTPKYLVTQMGNDKSIKCEQNLGHDTMYWYKQDSKKFLKIMFSYNNKELIINETVPNRFSPKSPDKAHLNLHINSLELGDSAVYFCASSYGQLRTEAFFGQGTRLTVV.

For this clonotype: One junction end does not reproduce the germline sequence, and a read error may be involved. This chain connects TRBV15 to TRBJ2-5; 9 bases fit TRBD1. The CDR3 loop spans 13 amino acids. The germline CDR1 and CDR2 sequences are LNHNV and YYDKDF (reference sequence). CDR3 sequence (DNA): TGTGCTAGCAGTAGACAGGGGGAAGACACCCAGTACTTT. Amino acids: CASSRQGEDTQYF. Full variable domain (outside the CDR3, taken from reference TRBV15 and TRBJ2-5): DAMVIQNPRYQVTQFGKPVTLSCSQTLNHNVMYWYQQKSSQAPKLLFHYYDKDFNNEADTPDNFQSRRPNTSFCFLDIRSPGLGDTAMYLCASSRQGEDTQYFGPGTRLLVL.

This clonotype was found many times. CDR3 coding DNA: TGTGCCAGCTCCCCTAGCGGAAAAGAGACCCAGTACTTC. Its translation is CASSPSGKETQYF. The rearrangement uses TRBV7-3 and TRBJ2-5; 7 nucleotides line up with TRBD2. The V gene's germline CDR1 is SGHTA and CDR2 FQGTGA. This CDR3 has 13 amino acids. After removal of 8 bases from V and 3 bases from J, the junction contained 6 bases not matched to a gene.

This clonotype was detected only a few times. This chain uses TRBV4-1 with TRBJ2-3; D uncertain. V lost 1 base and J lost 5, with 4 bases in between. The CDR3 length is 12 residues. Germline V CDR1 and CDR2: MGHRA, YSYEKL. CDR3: CASSQVRDTQYF. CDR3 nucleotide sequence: TGCGCCAGCAGCCAAGTACGAGATACGCAGTATTTT.

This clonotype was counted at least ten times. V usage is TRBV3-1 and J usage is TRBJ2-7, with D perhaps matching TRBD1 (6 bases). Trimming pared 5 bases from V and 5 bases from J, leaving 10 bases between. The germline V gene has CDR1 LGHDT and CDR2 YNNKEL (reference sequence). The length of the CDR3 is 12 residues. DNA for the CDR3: TGTGCCAGCAGCTTACAGGGCCACGAGCAGTACTTC. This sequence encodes CASSLQGHEQYF.

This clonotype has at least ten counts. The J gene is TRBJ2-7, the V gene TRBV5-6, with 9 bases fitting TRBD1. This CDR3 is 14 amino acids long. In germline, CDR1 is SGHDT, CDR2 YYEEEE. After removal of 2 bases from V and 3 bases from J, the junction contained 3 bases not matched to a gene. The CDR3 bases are TGTGCCAGCAGCTTCGGGACAGGGTTCTACGAGCAGTACTTC. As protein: CASSFGTGFYEQYF.

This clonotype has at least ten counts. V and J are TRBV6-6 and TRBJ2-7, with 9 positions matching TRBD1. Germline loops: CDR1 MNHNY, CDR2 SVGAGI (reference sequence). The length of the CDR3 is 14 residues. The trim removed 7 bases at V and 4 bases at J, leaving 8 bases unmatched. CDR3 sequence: CASTQGQGGYEQYF. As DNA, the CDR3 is TGTGCCAGCACCCAGGGACAGGGAGGGTACGAGCAGTACTTC.

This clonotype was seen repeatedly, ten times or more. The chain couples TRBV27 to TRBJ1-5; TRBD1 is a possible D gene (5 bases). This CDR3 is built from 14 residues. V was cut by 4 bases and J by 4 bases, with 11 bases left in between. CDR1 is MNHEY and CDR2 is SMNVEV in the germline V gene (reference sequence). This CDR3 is CASSSFGANQPQHF. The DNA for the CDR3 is TGTGCCAGCAGTTCTTTCGGGGCAAATCAGCCCCAGCATTTT.

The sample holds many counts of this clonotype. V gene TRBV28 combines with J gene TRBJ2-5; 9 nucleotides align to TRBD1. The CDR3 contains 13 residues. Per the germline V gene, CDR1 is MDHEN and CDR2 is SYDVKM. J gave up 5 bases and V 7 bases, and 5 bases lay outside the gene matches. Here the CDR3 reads CASTTGGGETQYF. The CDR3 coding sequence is TGTGCCAGCACGACAGGGGGTGGGGAGACCCAGTACTTC. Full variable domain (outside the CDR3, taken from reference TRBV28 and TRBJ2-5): DVKVTQSSRYLVKRTGEKVFLECVQDMDHENMFWYRQDPGLGLRLIYFSYDVKMKEKGDIPEGYSVSREKKERFSLILESASTNQTSMYLCASTTGGGETQYFGPGTRLLVL.